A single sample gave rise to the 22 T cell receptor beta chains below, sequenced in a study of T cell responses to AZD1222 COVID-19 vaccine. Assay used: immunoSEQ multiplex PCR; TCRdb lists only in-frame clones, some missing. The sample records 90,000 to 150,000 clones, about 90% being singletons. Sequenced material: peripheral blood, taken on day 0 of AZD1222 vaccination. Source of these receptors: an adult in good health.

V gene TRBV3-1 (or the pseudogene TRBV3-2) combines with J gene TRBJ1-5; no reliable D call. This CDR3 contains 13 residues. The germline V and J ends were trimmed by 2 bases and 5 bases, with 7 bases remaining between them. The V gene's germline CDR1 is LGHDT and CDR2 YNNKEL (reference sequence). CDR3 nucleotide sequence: TGTGCCAGCAGCCAATCCAGGTATCAGCCCCAGCATTTT. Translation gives CASSQSRYQPQHF.

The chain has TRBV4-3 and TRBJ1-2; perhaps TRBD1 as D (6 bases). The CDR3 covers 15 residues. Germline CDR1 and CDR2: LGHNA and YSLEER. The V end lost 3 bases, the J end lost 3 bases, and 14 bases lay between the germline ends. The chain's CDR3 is CASSQAYRADYGYTF. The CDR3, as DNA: TGCGCCAGCAGCCAGGCTTACAGGGCTGACTATGGCTACACCTTC.

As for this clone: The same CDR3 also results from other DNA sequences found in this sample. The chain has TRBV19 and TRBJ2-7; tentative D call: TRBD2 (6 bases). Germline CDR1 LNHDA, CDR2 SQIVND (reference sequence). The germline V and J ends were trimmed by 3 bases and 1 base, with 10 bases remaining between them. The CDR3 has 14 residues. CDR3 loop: CASSMGTGSYEQYF. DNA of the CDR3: TGTGCCAGTAGTATGGGGACTGGTTCCTACGAGCAGTACTTC.

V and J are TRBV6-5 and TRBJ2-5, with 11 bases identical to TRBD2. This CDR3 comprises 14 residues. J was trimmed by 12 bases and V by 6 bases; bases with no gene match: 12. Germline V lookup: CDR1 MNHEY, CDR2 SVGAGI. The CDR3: CASSRRLAGPEKYF. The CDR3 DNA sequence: TGTGCCAGCAGCCGCCGACTAGCGGGGCCCGAGAAGTACTTC.

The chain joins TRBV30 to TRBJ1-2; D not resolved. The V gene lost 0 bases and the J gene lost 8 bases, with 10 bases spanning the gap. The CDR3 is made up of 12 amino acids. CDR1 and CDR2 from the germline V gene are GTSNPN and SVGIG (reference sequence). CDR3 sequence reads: CAWSVVPGGYTF. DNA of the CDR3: TGTGCCTGGAGTGTAGTACCAGGAGGCTACACCTTC.

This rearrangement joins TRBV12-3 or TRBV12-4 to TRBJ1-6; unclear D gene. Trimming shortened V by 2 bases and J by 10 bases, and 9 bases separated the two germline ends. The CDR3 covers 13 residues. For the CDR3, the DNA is TGTGCCAGCAGTTTAAAGACCCTATCACCCCTCCACTTT. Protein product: CASSLKTLSPLHF.

The CDR3 loop is CASRVQGDSTEAFF. In DNA, the CDR3 is TGTGCCAGCAGAGTACAGGGGGATTCGACTGAAGCTTTCTTT. V gene TRBV2 combines with J gene TRBJ1-1, with 8 bases that match TRBD1. The germline CDR1 and CDR2 sequences are SNHLY and FYNNEI. V lost 6 bases to trimming and J lost 5 bases; unmatched junction nucleotides: 8. There are 14 residues in the CDR3. Together with reference TRBV2 and TRBJ1-1, the CDR3 gives the full variable domain: EPEVTQTPSHQVTQMGQEVILRCVPISNHLYFYWYRQILGQKVEFLVSFYNNEISEKSEIFDDQFSVERPDGSNFTLKIRSTKLEDSAMYFCASRVQGDSTEAFFGQGTRLTVV.

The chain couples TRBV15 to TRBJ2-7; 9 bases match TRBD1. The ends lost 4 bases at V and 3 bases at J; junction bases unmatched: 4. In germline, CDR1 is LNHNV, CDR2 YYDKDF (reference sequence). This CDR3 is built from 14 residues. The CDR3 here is CATSTGTGNYEQYF. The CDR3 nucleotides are TGTGCCACCAGCACCGGGACAGGGAACTACGAGCAGTACTTC.

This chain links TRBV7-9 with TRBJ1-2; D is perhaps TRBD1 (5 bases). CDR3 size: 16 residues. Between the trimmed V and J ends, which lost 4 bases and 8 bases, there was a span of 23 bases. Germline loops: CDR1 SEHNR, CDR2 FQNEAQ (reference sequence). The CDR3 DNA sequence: TGTGCCAGCAGCTCTCAGGGTGTTCAGGGATTGGGAGGCTACACCTTC. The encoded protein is CASSSQGVQGLGGYTF.

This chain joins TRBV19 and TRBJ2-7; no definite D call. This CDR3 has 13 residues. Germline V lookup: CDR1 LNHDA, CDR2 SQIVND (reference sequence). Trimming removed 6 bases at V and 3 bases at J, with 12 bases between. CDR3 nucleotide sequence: TGTGCCAGTAGAGGTGGCCCGTACTACGAGCAGTACTTC. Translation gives CASRGGPYYEQYF.

In DNA, the CDR3 is TGTGCCAGCAGCCTCCGACAGACGAACACTGAAGCTTTCTTT. Protein: CASSLRQTNTEAFF. The V call is TRBV7-2, the J call TRBJ1-1, with a tentative D call TRBD1 (5 bases). This CDR3 spans 14 amino acids. Between the trimmed V and J ends, which lost 5 bases and 1 base, there was a span of 11 bases. From germline, CDR1 is SGHTA and CDR2 FQGNSA.

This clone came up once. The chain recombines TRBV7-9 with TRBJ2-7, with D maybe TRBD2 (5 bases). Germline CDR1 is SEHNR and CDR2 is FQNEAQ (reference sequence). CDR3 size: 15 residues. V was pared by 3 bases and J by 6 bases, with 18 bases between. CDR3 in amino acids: CASSFAERFHFEQYF. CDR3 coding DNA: TGTGCCAGCAGCTTTGCGGAGCGGTTTCATTTCGAGCAGTACTTC.

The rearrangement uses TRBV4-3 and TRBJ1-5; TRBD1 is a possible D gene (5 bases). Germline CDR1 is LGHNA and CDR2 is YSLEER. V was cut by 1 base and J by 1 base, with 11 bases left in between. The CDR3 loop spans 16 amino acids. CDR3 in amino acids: CASSQGGTRSNQPQHF. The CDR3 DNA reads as TGCGCCAGCAGCCAAGGGGGGACCCGGAGCAATCAGCCCCAGCATTTT.

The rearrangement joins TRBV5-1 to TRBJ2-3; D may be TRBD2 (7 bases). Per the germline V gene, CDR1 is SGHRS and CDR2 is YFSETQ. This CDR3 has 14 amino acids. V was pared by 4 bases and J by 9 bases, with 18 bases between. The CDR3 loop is CASSGLGGQHTQYF. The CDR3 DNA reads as TGCGCCAGCAGCGGACTAGGGGGTCAACACACGCAGTATTTT.

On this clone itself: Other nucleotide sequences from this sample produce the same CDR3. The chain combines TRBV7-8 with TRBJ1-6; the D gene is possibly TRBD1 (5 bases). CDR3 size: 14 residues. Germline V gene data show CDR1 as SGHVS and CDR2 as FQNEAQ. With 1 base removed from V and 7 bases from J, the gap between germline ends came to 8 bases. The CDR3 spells CASSLDRGNSPLHF. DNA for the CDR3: TGTGCCAGCAGCTTAGACCGGGGGAATTCACCCCTCCACTTT.

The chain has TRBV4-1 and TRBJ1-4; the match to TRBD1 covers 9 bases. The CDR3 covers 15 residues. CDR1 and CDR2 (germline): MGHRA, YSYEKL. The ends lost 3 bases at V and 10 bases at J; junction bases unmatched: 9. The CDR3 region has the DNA TGCGCCAGCAGCCACCCGGGACAGGGTTCGGGAAAACTGTTTTTT. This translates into CASSHPGQGSGKLFF.

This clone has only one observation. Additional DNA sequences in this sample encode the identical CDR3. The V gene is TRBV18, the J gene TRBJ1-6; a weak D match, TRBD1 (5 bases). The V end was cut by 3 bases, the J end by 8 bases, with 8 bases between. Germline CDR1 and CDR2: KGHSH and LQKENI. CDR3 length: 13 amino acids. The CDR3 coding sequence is TGTGCCAGCTCACCGGGGCTTGATTCACCCCTCCACTTT. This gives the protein CASSPGLDSPLHF.

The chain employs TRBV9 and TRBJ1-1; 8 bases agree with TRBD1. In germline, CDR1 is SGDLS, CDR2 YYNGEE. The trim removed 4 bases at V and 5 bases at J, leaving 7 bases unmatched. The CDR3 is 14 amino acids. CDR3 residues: CASSTGQGGTEAFF. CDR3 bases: TGTGCCAGCAGCACCGGACAGGGAGGTACTGAAGCTTTCTTT. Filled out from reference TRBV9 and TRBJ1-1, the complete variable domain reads DSGVTQTPKHLITATGQRVTLRCSPRSGDLSVYWYQQSLDQGLQFLIQYYNGEERAKGNILERFSAQQFPDLHSELNLSSLELGDSALYFCASSTGQGGTEAFFGQGTRLTVV.

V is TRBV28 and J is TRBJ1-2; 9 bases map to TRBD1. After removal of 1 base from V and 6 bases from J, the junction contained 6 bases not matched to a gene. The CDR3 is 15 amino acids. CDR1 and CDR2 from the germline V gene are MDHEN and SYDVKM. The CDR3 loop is CASSLSRTGVNGYTF. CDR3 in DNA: TGTGCCAGCAGTTTATCCCGGACAGGGGTGAATGGCTACACCTTC.

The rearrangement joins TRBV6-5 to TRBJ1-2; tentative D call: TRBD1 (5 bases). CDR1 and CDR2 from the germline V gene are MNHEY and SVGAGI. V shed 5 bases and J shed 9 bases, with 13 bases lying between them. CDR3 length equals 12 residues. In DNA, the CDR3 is TGTGCCAGCAGTCCCGACCGGGGACGCTACACCTTC. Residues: CASSPDRGRYTF.

The CDR3 DNA reads TGTGCCAGCAGTGCCACAGGGACTGGAAACACCATATATTTT. This sequence encodes CASSATGTGNTIYF. The V and J genes are TRBV9 and TRBJ1-3, with D tentatively TRBD1 (6 bases). CDR1 SGDLS and CDR2 YYNGEE come from the germline V gene. This CDR3 has 14 residues. Trimming took 5 bases from V and 2 from J, leaving 11 bases between them.

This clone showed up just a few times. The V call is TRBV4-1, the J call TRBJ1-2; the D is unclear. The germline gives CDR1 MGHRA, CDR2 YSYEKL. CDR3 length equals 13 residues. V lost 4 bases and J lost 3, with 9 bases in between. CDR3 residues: CASSPPQDYGYTF. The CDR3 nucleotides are TGCGCCAGCAGCCCCCCTCAGGACTATGGCTACACCTTC.